This T cell receptor beta chain emerged from a study of cytomegalovirus exposure and HLA in healthy donors. Study in general: T cells numbering around 190 million yielded 95 million to 140 million unique TCR beta sequences in an earlier analysis. Inside one of the first data releases sat some 85 million unique TCRs taken from HLA-typed donors.

Findings and caveats of the study: A cluster of highly shared sequence variants was likely a sequencing artifact.

The PCR made use of 60 Vbeta and 13 Jbeta primers. Method: immunoSEQ multiplex PCR; TCRdb's copy keeps in-frame clones and lacks some. The sample holds roughly 39,000 clones. The CDR3 totals 11 residues. Trimming cost V 6 bases and J 8 bases, with 7 bases left between them. CDR1 and CDR2 (germline): SNHLY, FYNNEI. Details on this clone: Its specificity is unknown.

The rearrangement links TRBV2 to TRBJ1-4; no clear D gene. The receptor was derived from a woman aged 30 to 39 in good health and CMV-seropositive. Input material: PBMCs. The CDR3 protein is CASRRGEKLFF. The CDR3 DNA reads as TGTGCCAGCAGACGAGGGGAAAAACTGTTTTTT.